The next 29 T cell receptor beta chains were all read from a single sample in a study of T-cell memory formation after mild COVID-19. TCRdb fed the 5' RACE reads into MiXCR, producing one record per CDR3 protein. The data show fewer than 300,000 distinct CDR3 sequences, 18% seen once. What was sequenced was PBMCs or a T cell subset sorted from them (not recorded which). These receptors came from a man between 18 and 35 years old who had mild COVID-19 (a few samples of this study predate the infection). Cell type and time point are not known.

This clonotype was seen a few times. This chain uses TRBV7-7 with TRBJ2-1; TRBD2 matches 14 bases. CDR1 is SSHAT and CDR2 is FNYEAQ in the germline V gene (reference sequence). The CDR3 has 15 residues. V dropped 5 bases and J dropped 9; count of bases not matched to a gene: 6. DNA of the CDR3: TGTGCCAGCAGCCCCGGGACTAGCGGGGGACGTGAGCAGTTCTTC. Translated, it gives CASSPGTSGGREQFF.

This clonotype was seen a handful of times. This sequence joins TRBV6-5 and TRBJ2-5; D unresolved. Germline loops: CDR1 MNHEY, CDR2 SVGAGI. The germline V and J ends were trimmed by 8 bases and 4 bases, with 20 bases remaining between them. CDR3 length: 15 amino acids. The CDR3 sequence: CASGPGQAVGETQYF. In DNA form, the CDR3 reads TGTGCCAGCGGTCCGGGTCAGGCGGTTGGAGAGACCCAGTACTTC.

This clonotype was picked up a small number of times. This chain links TRBV20-1 with TRBJ1-6; a weak D match, TRBD1 (5 bases). This CDR3 spans 14 amino acids. Germline V gives CDR1 DFQATT, CDR2 SNEGSKA (reference sequence). V gave up 0 bases and J gave up 13 bases, with 16 bases separating them. The CDR3 here is CSARERLPGVPLHF. The DNA of the CDR3 is TGCAGTGCTAGAGAGCGCCTCCCGGGGGTGCCCCTCCACTTT.

J is TRBJ1-1 and V is TRBV19, with no clear D. The CDR3 totals 14 residues. V lost 3 bases to trimming and J lost 0 bases, with 8 bases between them. The V gene's germline CDR1 is LNHDA and CDR2 SQIVND (reference sequence). CDR3 nucleotides: TGTGCCAGTAGTATTAACAGCATGAACACTGAAGCTTTCTTT. Its translation is CASSINSMNTEAFF.

The rearrangement links TRBV9 to TRBJ2-3, with TRBD1 as a possible D gene (6 bases). In germline, CDR1 is SGDLS, CDR2 YYNGEE. V lost 0 bases to trimming and J lost 2 bases, with 10 bases between them. CDR3 length equals 15 residues. The CDR3 sequence is CASSVAGQYTDTQYF. In nucleotides, the CDR3 is TGTGCCAGCAGCGTAGCTGGACAGTACACAGATACGCAGTATTTT.

The genes are TRBV10-3 and TRBJ2-5, with 9 bases that match TRBD2. V lost 10 bases, J lost 3 bases, and 12 bases stayed unmatched. This CDR3 contains 15 residues. CDR1 is ENHRY, CDR2 SYGVKD, per germline. In nucleotides, the CDR3 is TGTGCCACTAGGGTGGCTAGCGGGGAGAAAGAGACCCAGTACTTC. Protein product: CATRVASGEKETQYF.

The chain joins TRBV12-3 or TRBV12-4 to TRBJ1-2; 8 bases are a match to TRBD1. The CDR3 runs to 14 residues. Trimming cost V 8 bases and J 4 bases; bases outside gene matches: 9. The CDR3 DNA sequence: TGTGCCAGCGGTCCCCGGGACAGGTTCTATGGCTACACCTTC. The encoded protein is CASGPRDRFYGYTF.

This clonotype turned up a few times. The genes are TRBV30 and TRBJ1-2; D is undetermined. Germline V gives CDR1 GTSNPN, CDR2 SVGIG (reference sequence). This CDR3 is built from 12 residues. The V and J ends lost 1 base and 11 bases respectively, with 14 bases between them. The CDR3 region is CAWSEGTPSYTF. The CDR3 nucleotides read TGTGCCTGGAGTGAAGGAACCCCGAGTTACACCTTC.

The gene calls are TRBV6-6 and TRBJ2-7; possibly TRBD1 or TRBD2 for D (5 bases each). This CDR3 has 11 residues. V lost 9 bases, J lost 7 bases, and 13 bases lay in between. Per the germline V gene, CDR1 is MNHNY and CDR2 is SVGAGI (reference sequence). The CDR3 loop is CASAIEGEQYF. The CDR3 DNA sequence: TGTGCCAGTGCTATTGAGGGGGAGCAGTACTTC.

The chain recombines TRBV12-3 or TRBV12-4 with TRBJ1-2, with D unclear. This CDR3 region has 14 residues. V lost 7 bases, J lost 4 bases, and 16 bases lay in between. For the CDR3, the DNA is TGTGCCAGCACCTCCCTCCGTCGGCCCTATGGCTACACCTTC. Its protein product is CASTSLRRPYGYTF.

The genes are TRBV7-9 and TRBJ2-7; D ambiguous. The germline CDR1 and CDR2 sequences are SEHNR and FQNEAQ (reference sequence). The CDR3 length is 13 residues. V was cut by 5 bases and J by 8 bases, with 16 bases left in between. CDR3: CASSTPRLGKQYV. As DNA, the CDR3 is TGTGCCAGCAGCACCCCAAGGCTGGGGAAGCAGTACGTC.

The chain combines TRBV20-1 with TRBJ1-1; no clear D. Germline V gives CDR1 DFQATT, CDR2 SNEGSKA (reference sequence). Trimming cost V 6 bases and J 0 bases, with 17 bases left between them. The CDR3 consists of 15 residues. The CDR3: CSARRPGSMNTEAFF. The CDR3 DNA reads as TGCAGTGCGAGACGTCCGGGGAGCATGAACACTGAAGCTTTCTTT.

In this sample, this clonotype turned up a few times. This chain links TRBV5-1 with TRBJ2-1, with TRBD1 identical over 8 bases. The V gene end was trimmed by 1 base and the J gene end by 7 bases; junction bases not matched to a gene: 10. The germline V gene encodes CDR1 SGHRS and CDR2 YFSETQ. The CDR3 is 16 amino acids. The CDR3 sequence is CASSLYSGQGRNEQFF. In DNA form, the CDR3 reads TGCGCCAGCAGCTTGTATTCCGGACAGGGTAGGAATGAGCAGTTCTTC.

The chain is built from TRBV20-1 and TRBJ2-5; 12 nucleotides line up with TRBD2. Germline values: CDR1 DFQATT, CDR2 SNEGSKA (reference sequence). The CDR3 has 18 residues. V shed 1 base, J shed 2 bases, and the junction held 11 bases outside the gene matches. The CDR3 DNA follows: TGCAGTGCTAGAGCAGCTAGCGGGGGGGCCGGAGGGCAAGAGACCCAGTACTTC. Translation: CSARAASGGAGGQETQYF.

J is TRBJ2-3 and V is TRBV6-5; a possible D gene is TRBD1 (5 bases). The CDR3 is made up of 16 amino acids. CDR1 is MNHEY, CDR2 SVGAGI, per germline. V lost 2 bases and J 0 bases, leaving 12 bases between the germline ends. In DNA form, the CDR3 reads TGTGCCAGCAGTTACCAGTGGACAACCAGCACAGATACGCAGTATTTT. It is translated as CASSYQWTTSTDTQYF.

This clonotype was picked up many times. The V call is TRBV11-2, the J call TRBJ1-5, with 7 bases matching TRBD1. V dropped 6 bases and J dropped 5; count of bases not matched to a gene: 10. The CDR3 covers 15 residues. Germline V gives CDR1 SGHAT, CDR2 FQNNGV. The CDR3 region has the DNA TGTGCCAGCAGTTCCCGGGGGGGACAGCATCAGCCCCAGCATTTT. Translation gives CASSSRGGQHQPQHF.

This chain joins TRBV12-3 or TRBV12-4 and TRBJ2-2, with D maybe TRBD2 (5 bases). Trimming shortened V by 3 bases and J by 6 bases, and 14 bases separated the two germline ends. This CDR3 comprises 15 residues. CDR3 in amino acids: CASSFQGAVAGELFF. Written as DNA, the CDR3 is TGTGCCAGCAGTTTCCAAGGAGCGGTGGCCGGGGAGCTGTTTTTT.

This clonotype was observed a few times. This rearrangement joins TRBV6-5 to TRBJ1-1, with D maybe TRBD1 (6 bases). Looked up from germline, CDR1 is MNHEY and CDR2 is SVGAGI. The CDR3 loop spans 15 amino acids. Trimming shortened V by 2 bases and J by 3 bases, and 13 bases separated the two germline ends. CDR3 protein: CASSYQGGTDTEAFF. As DNA, the CDR3 is TGTGCCAGCAGTTACCAAGGGGGGACCGACACTGAAGCTTTCTTT.

This chain joins TRBV7-2 and TRBJ2-5; D remains unclear. Germline V lookup: CDR1 SGHTA, CDR2 FQGNSA. The length of the CDR3 is 13 residues. Trimming took 5 bases from V and 5 from J, leaving 12 bases between them. Here the CDR3 DNA reads TGTGCCAGCAGCCCCAGGACCGTGGAGACCCAGTACTTC. Its protein product is CASSPRTVETQYF.

V usage is TRBV4-1 and J usage is TRBJ2-7, with 9 bases identical to TRBD2. Germline V lookup: CDR1 MGHRA, CDR2 YSYEKL. The CDR3 has 14 residues. The V segment lost 5 bases and the J segment 7 bases; nucleotides outside the gene matches: 9. The CDR3 DNA follows: TGCGCCAGCAGCAGAGTCCTAGCGGGGAATGAGCAGTACTTC. This sequence encodes CASSRVLAGNEQYF.

The V call is TRBV20-1, the J call TRBJ2-7; perhaps TRBD1 as D (5 bases). The CDR3 covers 13 residues. In germline, CDR1 is DFQATT, CDR2 SNEGSKA (reference sequence). Trimming cost V 0 bases and J 9 bases, with 15 bases left between them. The CDR3 region is CSARDPAGLGQYF. In DNA form, the CDR3 reads TGCAGTGCTAGAGATCCGGCAGGGCTGGGGCAGTACTTC.

The rearrangement joins TRBV5-1 to TRBJ1-6; D is possibly TRBD1 (6 bases). Trimming shortened V by 5 bases and J by 10 bases, and 16 bases separated the two germline ends. Germline CDR1 reads SGHRS; CDR2 reads YFSETQ. This CDR3 contains 14 residues. The CDR3 protein is CASRPGGGKSPLHF. The CDR3 DNA sequence: TGCGCCAGCAGACCTGGGGGCGGGAAATCACCCCTCCACTTT. The full variable domain, in which reference TRBV5-1 and TRBJ1-6 provide the parts outside the CDR3, is KAGVTQTPRYLIKTRGQQVTLSCSPISGHRSVSWYQQTPGQGLQFLFEYFSETQRNKGNFPGRFSGRQFSNSRSEMNVSTLELGDSALYLCASRPGGGKSPLHFGNGTRLTVT.

Many counts were recorded for this clonotype. The chain carries TRBV20-1 and TRBJ1-2; 8 nucleotides match TRBD1. The CDR3 has 15 residues. The V gene end was trimmed by 3 bases and the J gene end by 3 bases; junction bases not matched to a gene: 9. Germline V CDR1 and CDR2: DFQATT, SNEGSKA (reference sequence). The CDR3 nucleotides are TGCAGTGCTAGGGGGACAGGCAAGTTCTACTATGGCTACACCTTC. This codes for CSARGTGKFYYGYTF.

The chain employs TRBV7-3 and TRBJ2-6; D remains unclear. The CDR3 spans 15 residues. Per the germline V gene, CDR1 is SGHTA and CDR2 is FQGTGA. V was trimmed by 5 bases and J by 0 bases, leaving 8 bases between them. CDR3 in amino acids: CASSARISGANVLTF. CDR3 DNA sequence: TGTGCCAGCAGCGCCCGTATCTCTGGGGCCAACGTCCTGACTTTC.

The chain is built from TRBV6-2 or TRBV6-3 and TRBJ2-7; D is perhaps TRBD1 (6 bases). V was trimmed by 5 bases and J by 5 bases, leaving 16 bases between them. CDR3 length: 14 amino acids. CDR1 and CDR2 (germline): MNHEY, SVGEGT. The DNA for the CDR3 is TGTGCCAGCAGTGACTTTGGGGGCCAAGACGAGCAGTACTTC. Its translation: CASSDFGGQDEQYF.

This clonotype was recorded a few times. The chain has TRBV30 and TRBJ2-3, with D perhaps matching TRBD1 (6 bases). In germline, CDR1 is GTSNPN, CDR2 SVGIG (reference sequence). The CDR3 is 13 amino acids. V lost 4 bases and J lost 5, with 13 bases in between. CDR3 sequence (DNA): TGTGCCTGGAATTGGGGGCATGGAGATACGCAGTATTTT. It is translated as CAWNWGHGDTQYF.

The chain joins TRBV14 to TRBJ2-7; unclear D gene. CDR1 is SGHDN and CDR2 is FVKESK in the germline V gene. V was trimmed by 4 bases and J by 1 base, leaving 8 bases between them. CDR3 length: 13 amino acids. The CDR3 DNA reads as TGTGCCAGCAGCCCGGCGGTGTCCTACGAGCAGTACTTC. This sequence encodes CASSPAVSYEQYF. Full variable domain (missing parts from reference TRBV14 and TRBJ2-7): EAGVTQFPSHSVIEKGQTVTLRCDPISGHDNLYWYRRVMGKEIKFLLHFVKESKQDESGMPNNRFLAERTGGTYSTLKVQPAELEDSGVYFCASSPAVSYEQYFGPGTRLTVT.

This clonotype was seen only a few times. The chain recombines TRBV5-1 with TRBJ2-3; 7 bases agree with TRBD2. With 1 base clipped from V and 2 bases from J, the junction kept 7 bases outside the gene matches. The CDR3 spans 16 residues. From germline, CDR1 is SGHRS and CDR2 YFSETQ. The chain's CDR3 is CASSLRDSGSTDTQYF. CDR3 sequence (DNA): TGCGCCAGCAGCTTGAGGGATAGCGGGTCCACAGATACGCAGTATTTT.

This chain links TRBV7-2 with TRBJ2-1; TRBD1 matches at 8 bases. V was clipped by 3 bases and J by 6 bases; unmatched bases: 4. CDR3 length: 14 residues. The germline CDR1 and CDR2 sequences are SGHTA and FQGNSA. CDR3 amino acids: CASSLDREVNEQFF. CDR3 nucleotides: TGTGCCAGCAGCTTGGACAGGGAGGTCAATGAGCAGTTCTTC.